The source of this T cell receptor beta chain is a study of identifying expanded T cells in peripheral blood. The study, taken as a whole, reports: Variance in clone template counts between approximately two-week samples significantly increased with total template count across all healthy donors. Approximately 1.1 clones differed between technical replicates, versus around 15 and 19 over time.

Germline-derived CDR1 and CDR2 are SGHNT and YYREEE (reference sequence). J lost 8 bases, V lost 4 bases, and 9 bases had no gene match. The CDR3 runs 15 residues. Points on this clone: Antigen specificity is unknown.

Repertoires were generated with immunoSEQ multiplex PCR, while TCRdb's copy carries only in-frame clones and drops some. The sample has 70,000 to 95,000 clones; 70% to 90% are singletons. No infections or other immune events were documented during collection. This clonotype was sampled from a person aged 18 to 75 in good health. The material sequenced was blood. This rearrangement joins TRBV5-4 to TRBJ2-4; 10 bases line up with TRBD1. CDR3 coding DNA: TGTGCCAGCAGCGTCCCGACAGGGGGCAGGGACATTCAGTACTTC. It is translated as CASSVPTGGRDIQYF. Full variable domain (remainder filled in from reference TRBV5-4 and TRBJ2-4): ETGVTQSPTHLIKTRGQQVTLRCSSQSGHNTVSWYQQALGQGPQFIFQYYREEENGRGNFPPRFSGLQFPNYSSELNVNALELDDSALYLCASSVPTGGRDIQYFGAGTRLSVL.